The TCR beta chain described here comes from a study of response to subunit inactivated influenza vaccine. Broader study findings: New T cells are recruited in small numbers by each seasonal influenza vaccination, according to the authors' suggestion.

J was trimmed by 5 bases and V by 2 bases; bases with no gene match: 5. Germline V lookup: CDR1 SEHNR, CDR2 FQNEAQ (reference sequence). The CDR3 has 14 residues. TCRdb recomputed calls from the RT-PCR reads with MiXCR, one row per CDR3 protein. The sample has some 500,000 distinct CDR3 sequences; approximately 13% are singletons. Points on this clonotype: As yet, its antigen is unknown.

This chain connects TRBV7-9 to TRBJ1-1, with TRBD1 matching 7 bases. This sequence was found in a man aged 45-65 years who received an inactivated influenza vaccine. The source was PBMCs from blood, collected about 6 weeks after vaccination. CDR3 protein: CASSLKGAGTEAFF. The CDR3 nucleotides are TGTGCCAGCAGCTTAAAGGGGGCCGGGACTGAAGCTTTCTTT.